These 26 T cell receptor beta chains were sequenced from one sample in a study of breast tumors, draining lymph nodes, adjacent tissues. Samples came from axillary lymph nodes draining the breast cancer. One entry per CDR3 protein results from TCRdb running MiXCR on the multiplex PCR reads. Among roughly 260,000 distinct CDR3 sequences, roughly 30% were seen once, and the ten largest hold more than 1%. The sample consisted of axillary lymph node tissue. The receptors come from a female donor with breast cancer. Some clones in this sample may be carry-over from other donors' samples.

In DNA, the CDR3 is TGCAGTGCTAGAGATCCACAGCGGTCGTATCAAGAGACCCAGTACTTC. Amino acids: CSARDPQRSYQETQYF. The chain recombines TRBV20-1 with TRBJ2-5; D may be TRBD2 (5 bases). V was clipped by 0 bases and J by 2 bases, with 16 bases between them. CDR1 is DFQATT, CDR2 SNEGSKA, per germline (reference sequence). This CDR3 is built from 16 residues.

This clonotype was counted many times. The V gene is TRBV4-3, the J gene TRBJ1-5, with unresolved D. The V end lost 4 bases, the J end lost 2 bases, and 9 bases lay between the germline ends. The length of the CDR3 is 14 residues. Per germline, CDR1 LGHNA and CDR2 YSLEER. The CDR3 DNA sequence: TGCGCCAGCAGCCTTTTCCCGGGCAATCAGCCCCAGCATTTT. Amino acids: CASSLFPGNQPQHF.

As concerns this clonotype: A single base separates this from a much larger clone, so it may be a read error. The chain joins TRBV12-3 or TRBV12-4 to TRBJ2-3; D is ambiguous. The CDR3 runs to 15 residues. The CDR3 spells CASGFVVSSTDTQYF. The CDR3 DNA is TGTGCTAGTGGTTTCGTAGTCTCGAGCACAGATACGCAGTATTTT.

This clonotype has a count of ten or more. V and J are TRBV7-2 and TRBJ1-6, with TRBD1 identical over 9 bases. Germline V gene sequence: CDR1 SGHTA, CDR2 FQGNSA. Losses at the gene ends were 5 bases for V and 13 bases for J; bases not matched to a gene: 9. This CDR3 is 14 amino acids long. DNA of the CDR3: TGTGCCAGCAGCCCCGGGACAGGGAGGCCTCCCCTCCACTTT. It specifies CASSPGTGRPPLHF.

This clonotype came up many times. The rearrangement uses TRBV19 and TRBJ2-5; D unclear. With 2 bases removed from V and 2 bases from J, the gap between germline ends came to 9 bases. Per the germline V gene, CDR1 is LNHDA and CDR2 is SQIVND (reference sequence). CDR3 length equals 14 residues. The DNA of the CDR3 is TGTGCCAGTAGTATACAGAGCACACAAGAGACCCAGTACTTC. Translation gives CASSIQSTQETQYF.

This clonotype was counted many times. The chain recombines TRBV29-1 with TRBJ2-2; no definite D call. The V gene's germline CDR1 is SQVTM and CDR2 ANQGSEA. This CDR3 region has 13 residues. The ends were cut back, 6 bases at V and 2 bases at J, with 10 bases in the middle. The CDR3 spells CSVRTGNTGELFF. DNA for the CDR3: TGCAGCGTACGGACGGGTAACACCGGGGAGCTGTTTTTT.

This clonotype was detected ten times or more. V is TRBV11-2 and J is TRBJ2-7; 10 bases map to TRBD2. Trimming took 3 bases from V and 0 from J; bases not matched to a gene: 11. The CDR3 extends over 18 amino acids. CDR1 is SGHAT, CDR2 FQNNGV, per germline. The CDR3 DNA sequence: TGTGCCAGCAGCTTGTTAAGGTTAGGACTAGCGGACTCCTACGAGCAGTACTTC. It specifies CASSLLRLGLADSYEQYF.

This clonotype was counted many times. V gene TRBV12-3 or TRBV12-4 combines with J gene TRBJ2-3; 11 positions match TRBD2. The CDR3 runs to 16 residues. J was trimmed by 1 base and V by 7 bases; bases with no gene match: 7. The CDR3 region is CASTVWGLAGTDTQYF. The DNA for the CDR3 is TGTGCCAGCACGGTTTGGGGACTAGCGGGCACAGATACGCAGTATTTT.

Notes on this clonotype: A read error is possible here, since a much larger clone lies one base away. This chain uses TRBV30 with TRBJ2-2; D uncertain. The V gene lost 2 bases and the J gene lost 4 bases, with 11 bases spanning the gap. The CDR3 is 14 amino acids. Per germline, CDR1 GTSNPN and CDR2 SVGIG (reference sequence). The CDR3 spells CAWSRHPSTGELFF. The CDR3 nucleotides are TGTGCCTGGAGTCGACATCCGAGCACCGGGGAGCTGTTTTTT.

The chain couples TRBV30 to TRBJ2-5, with 9 positions matching TRBD1. Germline V CDR1 and CDR2: GTSNPN, SVGIG (reference sequence). The V segment lost 2 bases and the J segment 2 bases; nucleotides outside the gene matches: 6. The CDR3 extends over 15 amino acids. The CDR3 DNA is TGTGCCTGGAGTCCGGGACAGGGAGGACAAGAGACCCAGTACTTC. Amino acid sequence: CAWSPGQGGQETQYF.

This clonotype showed up just a few times. The chain employs TRBV4-1 and TRBJ2-4, with TRBD2 identical over 8 bases. CDR3 length: 17 amino acids. CDR1 and CDR2 (germline): MGHRA, YSYEKL. The trim removed 1 base at V and 5 bases at J, leaving 10 bases unmatched. The CDR3 is CASSQAPPGLVENIQYF. For the CDR3, the DNA is TGCGCCAGCAGCCAAGCTCCCCCGGGACTAGTTGAAAACATTCAGTACTTC.

Regarding this clonotype: One base away lies a much larger clone, so this may be a sequencing read error. The chain carries TRBV3-1 and TRBJ2-5, with D perhaps matching TRBD2 (5 bases). Germline CDR1 LGHDT, CDR2 YNNKEL (reference sequence). This CDR3 is 14 amino acids long. The CDR3 sequence: CVSSPTRTQETQYF. Written as DNA, the CDR3 is TGTGTCAGCTCTCCCACTAGGACCCAAGAGACCCAGTACTTC.

A word on this clonotype: The junction departs from the called germline gene at one end, perhaps through a read error. The J gene is TRBJ1-4, the V gene TRBV27; no clear D gene. The CDR3 runs to 12 residues. CDR1 and CDR2 from the germline V gene are MNHEY and SMNVEV (reference sequence). CDR3 nucleotides: TGTGACAGCCGTGGGATTAATGAAAAACTGTTTTTT. It yields the protein CDSRGINEKLFF.

This clonotype was counted ten times or more. The V gene is TRBV10-1, the J gene TRBJ2-1; 11 nucleotides line up with TRBD2. The CDR3 spans 17 residues. Germline V gene sequence: CDR1 WNHNN, CDR2 SYGVQD (reference sequence). The J segment lost 4 bases and the V segment lost 6 bases, leaving 11 bases of the junction unmatched. The CDR3 region has the DNA TGCGCCAGCAGCCGAAGGATGACTAGCGGGGAATACAATGAGCAGTTCTTC. Translating it yields CASSRRMTSGEYNEQFF.

The rearrangement links TRBV6-2 or TRBV6-3 to TRBJ2-7; 8 bases are shared with TRBD2. From germline, CDR1 is MNHEY and CDR2 SVGEGT. J gave up 0 bases and V 4 bases, and 5 bases lay outside the gene matches. The CDR3 covers 15 residues. In DNA form, the CDR3 reads TGTGCCAGCAGTTTCGGGGGGGACGGCTCCTACGAGCAGTACTTC. It codes for CASSFGGDGSYEQYF.

The J gene is TRBJ2-2, the V gene TRBV4-1; 7 bases are a match to TRBD1. V lost 0 bases to trimming and J lost 2 bases; unmatched junction nucleotides: 12. Germline values: CDR1 MGHRA, CDR2 YSYEKL. The CDR3 totals 19 residues. The CDR3 sequence: CASSQEGTASSGNTGELFF. In DNA form, the CDR3 reads TGCGCCAGCAGCCAAGAAGGGACAGCCAGCTCTGGAAACACCGGGGAGCTGTTTTTT.

A remark on this clonotype: A single base separates this from a much larger clone, so it may be a read error. The CDR3 sequence is CAGTQDTYNEQFF. As DNA, the CDR3 is TGTGCCGGCACCCAGGACACATACAATGAGCAGTTCTTC. The V call is TRBV12-3 or TRBV12-4, the J call TRBJ2-1, with D possibly TRBD1 on 5 matching bases. This CDR3 has 13 amino acids. V was clipped by 11 bases and J by 4 bases, with 15 bases between them.

Many counts were recorded for this clonotype. This chain uses TRBV7-9 with TRBJ2-7; 7 nucleotides line up with TRBD2. CDR1 and CDR2 from the germline V gene are SEHNR and FQNEAQ (reference sequence). CDR3 size: 16 residues. V was pared by 4 bases and J by 3 bases, with 12 bases of the junction left unmatched. The CDR3 is CASSSDREAMLYEQYF. DNA of the CDR3: TGTGCCAGCAGCTCAGATCGGGAGGCGATGCTCTACGAGCAGTACTTC.

This clonotype was counted a few times. A much larger clone sits a single nucleotide away, making a read error possible. The J gene is TRBJ2-3, the V gene TRBV12-3 or TRBV12-4; D may correspond to TRBD1 or TRBD2 (5 bases each). CDR3 length: 16 residues. The chain's CDR3 is CASSSRGASSTGTQYF. The CDR3 nucleotides read TGTGCCAGCAGTTCGAGGGGAGCCTCTAGCACAGGTACGCAGTATTTT.

A few counts support this clonotype. V gene TRBV5-1 combines with J gene TRBJ2-1; D is ambiguous. Germline V gene lookup returns CDR1 SGHRS and CDR2 YFSETQ. Trimming stripped 1 base from V and 9 bases from J, with 8 bases between. The CDR3 is 12 amino acids. In DNA form, the CDR3 reads TGCGCCAGCAGCTTGACAGATAGTGAGCAGTTCTTC. The encoded protein is CASSLTDSEQFF.

This clonotype was counted many times. J is TRBJ2-1 and V is TRBV12-3 or TRBV12-4, with TRBD2 as a possible D gene (7 bases). This CDR3 region has 13 residues. V was trimmed by 1 base and J by 12 bases, leaving 13 bases between them. The CDR3 region is CASSLGIGGAQFF. CDR3 bases: TGTGCCAGCAGTTTAGGGATTGGGGGGGCGCAGTTCTTC.

Many counts were recorded for this clonotype. This chain links TRBV2 with TRBJ1-3, with unresolved D. Germline V lookup: CDR1 SNHLY, CDR2 FYNNEI. V shed 11 bases and J shed 0 bases, with 8 bases lying between them. This CDR3 is built from 12 residues. CDR3 amino acids: CARGPSGNTIYF. Written as DNA, the CDR3 is TGTGCCCGAGGTCCCTCTGGAAACACCATATATTTT.

This clonotype was recorded only once. The chain carries TRBV7-7 and TRBJ2-3; the D gene is possibly TRBD2 (6 bases). The germline V gene encodes CDR1 SSHAT and CDR2 FNYEAQ (reference sequence). The CDR3 totals 14 residues. In DNA, the CDR3 is TGTGCTAGCGGCTTAGCTGGGGATGGGGGTACGCAGTATTTT. This codes for CASGLAGDGGTQYF.

On this clonotype itself: One end of the junction is discordant with germline, which a read error may explain. The V gene is TRBV10-3, the J gene TRBJ1-2; the match to TRBD1 covers 9 bases. This CDR3 region has 12 residues. Germline CDR1 ENHRY, CDR2 SYGVKD. CDR3 protein: CAIRRQGDGCTF. CDR3 nucleotides: TGCGCCATCAGGAGACAGGGGGATGGCTGCACCTTC.

There are many counts of this clonotype. V is TRBV12-3 or TRBV12-4 and J is TRBJ2-3; D gene unclear. Deletions cut 7 bases from V and 9 bases from J, with 20 bases between. There are 14 residues in the CDR3. CDR3 loop: CASTLSRSWSTQYF. The CDR3 DNA sequence: TGTGCCAGCACCCTAAGTCGGTCGTGGTCAACGCAGTATTTT.

This clonotype was seen ten or more times. V usage is TRBV20-1 and J usage is TRBJ2-7; tentative D call: TRBD2 (7 bases). CDR1 and CDR2 from the germline V gene are DFQATT and SNEGSKA (reference sequence). The CDR3 has 14 amino acids. Trimming cost V 6 bases and J 5 bases, with 20 bases left between them. CDR3 sequence: CSALKGGGPDEQYF. In nucleotides, the CDR3 is TGCAGTGCCCTAAAAGGGGGAGGGCCGGACGAGCAGTACTTC.